This is a list of T cell receptor beta chains from one sample in a study of blood T cell repertoires in COVID-19. TCRdb's table, derived via immunoSEQ multiplex PCR, lists solely in-frame clones and lacks some. This table has around 70,000 clones, about four fifths appearing once. The sequenced material came from peripheral blood. The receptors were sampled from a man in his sixties or seventies with acute or convalescent COVID-19. Each CDR3 is given with its conserved first and last residue. The order of the fields is V gene, clone size, J gene, D gene, CDR3 DNA, CDR3 protein. The D gene is left open where the match is weak. Some rows have no size entry. The others give once, few or many, or a class for an expanded clone.

TRBV5-6,NA,TRBJ2-2,TRBD2,TGTGCCAGCAGCTTGGTAGCGGGAGCGAACACCGGGGAGCTGTTTTTT,CASSLVAGANTGELFF
TRBV9,NA,TRBJ2-1,TRBD2,TGTGCCAGCAGCCTCAGACTAGCGGGAGCTGAGCAGTTCTTC,CASSLRLAGAEQFF
TRBV5-4,NA,TRBJ2-1,TRBD2,TGTGCCAGCAGCTTGTTTGTCGGGAGGGGATTGGGTGAGCAGTTCTTC,CASSLFVGRGLGEQFF
TRBV4-3,NA,TRBJ2-1,TRBD2,TGCGCCAGCAGCTCTGGACTAGCGGGGGGGACCTACAATGAGCAGTTCTTC,CASSSGLAGGTYNEQFF
TRBV27,NA,TRBJ2-4,NA,TGTGCCAGCAGCACCTGGGGAGGCGGGGTAGCCAAAAACATTCAGTACTTC,CASSTWGGGVAKNIQYF
TRBV12-5,NA,TRBJ1-4,TRBD1,TGTGCTAGTGGTCAGCGACAGGGCCTTAATGAAAAACTGTTTTTT,CASGQRQGLNEKLFF
TRBV6-5,few,TRBJ1-2,NA,TGTGCCAGCAGTACAACCCGAGGTGGCTACACCTTC,CASSTTRGGYTF
TRBV3-1/TRBV3-2,once,TRBJ2-5,NA,TGTGCCAGCAGCTCCCCGTGGTTCCAGGAGACCCAGTACTTC,CASSSPWFQETQYF
TRBV5-1,few,TRBJ2-1,TRBD1,TGCGCCAGCAGCATGGACAGGGGGTTTTACAATGAGCAGTTCTTC,CASSMDRGFYNEQFF
TRBV11-1,NA,TRBJ1-3,NA,TGTGCCAGCGGCAGGGAATATGGAAACACCATATATTTT,CASGREYGNTIYF
TRBV4-1,NA,TRBJ2-3,TRBD2,TGCGCCAGCAGCCAAGATCCCCTAGCGGGGCCCACAGATACGCAGTATTTT,CASSQDPLAGPTDTQYF
TRBV2,NA,TRBJ2-7,TRBD1,TGTGCCAGCGACGGGACAGGGGCGACGTACGAGCAGTACTTC,CASDGTGATYEQYF
TRBV5-1,NA,TRBJ2-3,TRBD1,TGCGCCAGCACCCGGACAGGGCAAACAGATACGCAGTATTTT,CASTRTGQTDTQYF
TRBV5-8,NA,TRBJ2-5,TRBD2,TGTGCCAGCAGCTTCGCGGGGTTAGCGGGGGGGCAAGAGACCCAGTACTTC,CASSFAGLAGGQETQYF
TRBV28,NA,TRBJ1-5,TRBD1,TGTGCCAGCACCATAACAGGGGCTAGCAATCAGCCCCAGCATTTT,CASTITGASNQPQHF
TRBV4-1,NA,TRBJ1-1,NA,TGCGCCAGCAGCCAAGGAATAAACAGGAACACTGAAGCTTTCTTT,CASSQGINRNTEAFF
TRBV7-2,once,TRBJ2-1,TRBD2,TGTGCCAGCAGCCGGACTAGCGGAGAGGGGTACAATGAGCAGTTCTTC,CASSRTSGEGYNEQFF
TRBV19,NA,TRBJ1-1,TRBD1,TGTGCCAGTAGTGCATTAAACAGGGGGCAGAACACTGAAGCTTTCTTT,CASSALNRGQNTEAFF